This is a list of T cell receptor beta chains from one sample in a study of response to subunit inactivated influenza vaccine. TCRdb independently ran MiXCR on the RT-PCR reads; one entry per CDR3 protein. The data show about 650,000 distinct CDR3 sequences, 13% to 15% seen once. The sequenced sample was PBMCs from blood, obtained around two weeks before vaccination. The receptors derive from a man aged 50 to 59 who received an inactivated influenza vaccine. Each CDR3 is given with its conserved first and last residue. The order of the fields is clone size, V gene, J gene, D gene, CDR3 protein, CDR3 DNA. D genes are given only for firm matches. Expanded clones get a size class; other rows say once, few or many, or leave the size out.

-,TRBV6-5,TRBJ2-5,-,CASSYGRQLYQETQYF,TGTGCCAGCAGTTACGGCAGACAGCTCTACCAAGAGACCCAGTACTTC
-,TRBV20-1,TRBJ2-1,-,CSVAQDIGNEQFF,TGCAGTGTCGCCCAGGATATTGGCAATGAGCAGTTCTTC
-,TRBV10-3,TRBJ2-2,TRBD1,CAIRRQGVDAGELFF,TGTGCCATCAGGAGACAGGGAGTAGATGCCGGGGAGCTGTTTTTT
few,TRBV5-5,TRBJ1-4,-,CASSLETGKDEKLFF,TGTGCCAGCAGCTTGGAAACAGGGAAGGATGAAAAACTGTTTTTT
-,TRBV7-2,TRBJ1-6,TRBD1,CGTGRNIDSPLHF,TGCGGGACAGGACGAAACATAGATTCACCCCTCCACTTT
-,TRBV5-1,TRBJ2-3,TRBD2,CASSTSTSISTDTQYF,TGCGCCAGCAGCACCTCGACTAGCATAAGCACAGATACGCAGTATTTT
-,TRBV19,TRBJ2-7,TRBD1,CASSIPGQGFYEQYF,TGTGCCAGTAGTATCCCGGGACAGGGGTTCTACGAGCAGTACTTC
-,TRBV4-1,TRBJ2-5,-,CASSQGGLWYQETQYF,TGCGCCAGCAGCCAAGGGGGCCTGTGGTACCAAGAGACCCAGTACTTC
many,TRBV4-3,TRBJ1-1,TRBD1,CASTVYRGYTEAFF,TGCGCCAGCACCGTTTACAGGGGGTACACTGAAGCTTTCTTT
few,TRBV19,TRBJ2-2,TRBD1,CASSPLRDSSNTGELFF,TGTGCCAGTAGCCCACTACGGGACAGCTCGAACACCGGGGAGCTGTTTTTT
once,TRBV20-1,TRBJ2-5,-,CSAAGSAKETQYF,TGCAGTGCCGCAGGGTCAGCTAAAGAGACCCAGTACTTC
many,TRBV6-2/TRBV6-3,TRBJ2-3,-,CASSKGGDTQYF,TGTGCCAGCAGTAAGGGTGGAGATACGCAGTATTTT
-,TRBV9,TRBJ2-1,TRBD1,CASSVGQGAVYEQFF,TGTGCCAGCAGCGTTGGGCAGGGGGCTGTATATGAGCAGTTCTTC
few,TRBV2,TRBJ2-7,-,CASSVGGYEQYF,TGTGCCAGCAGTGTTGGTGGCTACGAGCAGTACTTC
-,TRBV6-2/TRBV6-3,TRBJ1-1,-,CASTPVAGRNTEAFF,TGTGCCAGCACCCCAGTCGCGGGGAGGAACACTGAAGCTTTCTTT
-,TRBV28,TRBJ2-1,TRBD2,CASSSSTYPAGRGARLGEQFF,TGTGCCAGCAGCTCATCTACGTACCCAGCGGGGCGGGGGGCCCGATTGGGTGAGCAGTTCTTC
few,TRBV7-9,TRBJ2-1,-,CASSRPRDVLTMQQFF,TGTGCCAGCAGCCGCCCCCGAGACGTACTTACAATGCAGCAGTTCTTC
few,TRBV6-1,TRBJ1-4,-,CASSETLGRGEKLFF,TGTGCCAGCAGTGAAACCTTGGGCAGGGGTGAAAAACTGTTTTTT
few,TRBV24-1,TRBJ2-3,-,CATSSGQTDTQYF,TGTGCCACCAGTTCCGGACAGACAGATACGCAGTATTTT
-,TRBV4-3,TRBJ1-1,-,CASSPGHWNTEAFF,TGCGCCAGCAGCCCGGGACATTGGAACACTGAAGCTTTCTTT
few,TRBV7-2,TRBJ2-1,TRBD2,CASSLWGTSSDEQFF,TGTGCCAGCAGCTTATGGGGGACTAGCAGCGATGAGCAGTTCTTC
many,TRBV5-6,TRBJ1-5,-,CASSSNYGIGNQPQHF,TGTGCCAGCAGCTCTAATTACGGGATTGGCAATCAGCCCCAGCATTTT
many,TRBV6-2/TRBV6-3,TRBJ2-7,-,CASSGTGSFSYEQYF,TGTGCCAGCAGCGGAACAGGAAGCTTCTCCTACGAGCAGTACTTC
-,TRBV9,TRBJ2-5,-,CASSVGGYLETQYF,TGTGCCAGCAGCGTAGGTGGATATCTAGAGACCCAGTACTTC
few,TRBV6-5,TRBJ1-2,-,CASGGGYGYTF,TGTGCCAGCGGGGGAGGCTATGGCTACACCTTC
-,TRBV5-6,TRBJ2-7,-,CASSSGGTATYEQYF,TGTGCCAGCAGCTCGGGAGGGACAGCAACCTACGAGCAGTACTTC
many,TRBV4-3,TRBJ2-5,TRBD2,CASSQDLPRGSQETQYF,TGCGCCAGCAGCCAAGATCTTCCGCGGGGGTCCCAAGAGACCCAGTACTTC
many,TRBV5-1,TRBJ2-3,TRBD2,CASSLETSGSADTQYF,TGCGCCAGCAGCTTGGAGACTAGCGGGAGTGCAGATACGCAGTATTTT
-,TRBV6-1,TRBJ1-5,TRBD1,CASRPGQGYQPQHF,TGTGCCAGCAGACCGGGACAGGGCTATCAGCCCCAGCATTTT
few,TRBV4-1,TRBJ1-2,-,CASSKPGANYGYTF,TGCGCCAGCAGCAAACCCGGGGCAAACTATGGCTACACCTTC
-,TRBV20-1,TRBJ2-7,TRBD1,CSARDTGTGIEQYF,TGCAGTGCTAGAGATACCGGGACAGGGATCGAGCAGTACTTC
few,TRBV21-1,TRBJ2-4,-,CASPRDPGTRSKNIQYF,TGTGCCAGCCCCCGCGACCCCGGGACTAGGTCCAAAAACATTCAGTACTTC
-,TRBV5-1,TRBJ2-2,-,CASSLFRDSNTGELFF,TGCGCCAGCAGCTTGTTCCGGGACTCCAACACCGGGGAGCTGTTTTTT
many,TRBV7-7,TRBJ1-1,-,CASSSSLNTEAFF,TGTGCCAGCAGCTCGTCCCTGAACACTGAAGCTTTCTTT
-,TRBV12-3/TRBV12-4,TRBJ1-5,-,CASSLAPRPAQPQHF,TGTGCCAGCAGTTTAGCGCCCAGACCGGCCCAGCCCCAGCATTTT
few,TRBV7-9,TRBJ2-5,-,CASSLRGIAQETQYF,TGTGCCAGCAGCTTGAGGGGGATCGCCCAAGAGACCCAGTACTTC
few,TRBV27,TRBJ1-2,TRBD1,CASSLFGQGASEGYTF,TGTGCCAGCAGTTTATTCGGACAGGGGGCGTCGGAGGGCTACACCTTC